This T cell receptor beta chain was captured in a study of identical twins. CDR1 is SGHTA, CDR2 FQGNSA, per germline. CDR3 size: 14 residues. Trimming took off 5 bases at V and 6 bases at J, with 15 bases between the two ends. Unique molecular identifiers were present on the cDNA, which also gained a universal primer site by template switching. TCRdb independently ran MiXCR on the 5' RACE reads; one entry per CDR3 protein. The repertoire holds a few hundred thousand distinct CDR3 sequences, with 9.6% as singletons. These data also featured in a second study, about yellow fever vaccine responses in identical twins.

This TCR derives from a woman aged 18-35 years in good health. The sequenced sample was PBMCs. The V and J genes are TRBV7-2 and TRBJ2-3; D is uncertain. This chain's CDR3 is CASSPLLQADTQYF. For the CDR3, the DNA is TGTGCCAGCAGCCCCCTCCTCCAGGCGGATACGCAGTATTTT.